This T cell receptor beta chain comes out of a study of cytomegalovirus exposure and HLA in healthy donors. Looking at the study overall: Out of about 180 million T cells, an earlier analysis found some 110 million unique TCR beta sequences in total. In an early release, HLA-typed donors contributed 80 million to 95 million unique TCR sequences. Regarding the study as a whole: In a later analysis, most CMV-associated TCR beta chains appeared HLA-restricted.

PCR amplification relied on 60 Vbeta primers (plus 13 Jbeta primers). Method: immunoSEQ multiplex PCR; TCRdb's copy keeps in-frame clones and lacks some. The sample has more than 95,000 clones; 78% are singletons. Note on this clone: Its antigen is as yet unknown.

V dropped 4 bases and J dropped 5; count of bases not matched to a gene: 9. CDR3 length: 16 amino acids. Germline V CDR1 and CDR2: MGHDK, SYGVNS. Sequences were obtained from PBMCs. This rearrangement joins TRBV25-1 to TRBJ2-1, with 9 nucleotides matching TRBD1. The TCR sequence derives from a man aged 25 to 40 in good health and CMV-seronegative. The CDR3: CASSATGTGLHNEQFF. CDR3 DNA sequence: TGTGCCAGCAGTGCGACCGGGACAGGGTTGCACAATGAGCAGTTCTTC.